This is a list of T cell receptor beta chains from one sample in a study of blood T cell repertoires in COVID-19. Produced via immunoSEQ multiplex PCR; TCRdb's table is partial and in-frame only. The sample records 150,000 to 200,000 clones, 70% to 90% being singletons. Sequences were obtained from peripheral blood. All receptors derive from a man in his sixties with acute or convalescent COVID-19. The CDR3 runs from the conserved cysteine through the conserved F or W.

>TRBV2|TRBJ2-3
CASTDPGLAGITDTQYF
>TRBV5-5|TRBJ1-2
CASSSQSMLGGAGGYTF
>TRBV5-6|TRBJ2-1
CASSLASGGSYNEQFF
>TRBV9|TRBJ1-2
CASSVGGQGAVGGYTF
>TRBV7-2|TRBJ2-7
CASSFTGTGGYEQYF
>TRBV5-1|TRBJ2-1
CASSFEFIGEQFF
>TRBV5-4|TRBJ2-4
CASSDRQGDKNIQYF
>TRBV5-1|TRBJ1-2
CASSSDRGFSYGYTF
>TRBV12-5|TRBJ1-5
CASGLVPDGQVLTRSNQPQHF
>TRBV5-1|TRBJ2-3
CASSLAPKTGANTQYF
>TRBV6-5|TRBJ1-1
CASSTGGASVEAFF
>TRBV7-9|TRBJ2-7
CATQGGENSYEQYF
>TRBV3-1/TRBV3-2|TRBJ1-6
CASSQGHTDSPLHF
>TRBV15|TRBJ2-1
CATSRVREDAQFF
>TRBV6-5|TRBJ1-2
CASSRIRGGASGYTF
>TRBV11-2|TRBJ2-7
CASSPGQTYEQYF
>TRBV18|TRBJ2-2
CASSPLGLAGGPRTGELFF
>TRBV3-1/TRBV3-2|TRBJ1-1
CASSQLEAAFF
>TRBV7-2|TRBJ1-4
CASSPTGGSEKLFF
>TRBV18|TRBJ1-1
CASSPGAGDTEAFF
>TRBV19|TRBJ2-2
CASSIRSSSGGGPTDGELFF
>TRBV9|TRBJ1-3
CASSPQGADTIYF
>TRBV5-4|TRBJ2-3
CASSLAAGSSTDTQYF
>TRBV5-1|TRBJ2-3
CASSLEQGEVDTQYF
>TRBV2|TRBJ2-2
CASSGYSGANTGELFF
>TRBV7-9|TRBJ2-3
CASSPPGGPSTDTQYF
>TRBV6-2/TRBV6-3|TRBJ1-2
CASSLQGGYGYTF
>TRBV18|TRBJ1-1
CASSPAAMNTEAFF
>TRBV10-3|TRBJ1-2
CAISGRGGNIGYGYTF
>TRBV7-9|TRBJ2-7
CASSLAGRGPGEQYF
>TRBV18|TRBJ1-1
CASSPPNRGGWTEAFF
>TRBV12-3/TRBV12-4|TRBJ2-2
CASSPGGRELFF
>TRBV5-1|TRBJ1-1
CASSLSGAEAFF
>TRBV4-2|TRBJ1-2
CASSLGAGALDYTF
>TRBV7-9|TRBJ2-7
CASSENRGYEQYF
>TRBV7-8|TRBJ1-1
CASSRDRVTEAFF
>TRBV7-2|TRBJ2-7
CASSLGDGGLYEQYF
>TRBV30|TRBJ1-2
CAWRPTGGNGYTF
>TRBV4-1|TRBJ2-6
CASSQVGGASGANVLTF
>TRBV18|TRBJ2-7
CASSPTGGYEQYF